A selection of T cell receptor beta chains follows, all from one sample in a study of T-cell reconstitution after alpha-beta-depleted transplantation in children. MiXCR, run by TCRdb on the PCR reads, gives a single entry per CDR3 protein. Of about 610,000 distinct CDR3 sequences in the sample, about 10% were seen once. The sequenced sample was PBMCs from the stem cell graft donor, obtained from the stem cell graft. The receptor source for this set is a human donor who donated a stem cell graft to a child with acute myeloid leukemia. Each CDR3 is given with its conserved first and last residue. A D gene is named only where the DNA matches it firmly. The size of a clone is reported for some rows only, either as once, few or many, or as a class for expanded clones.

J: TRBJ2-7; D: TRBD2; size: -; V: TRBV20-1; DNA: TGCAGTGCTAGTATCAGACTAGCGGGCATCTACGAGCAGTACTTC; CDR3: CSASIRLAGIYEQYF
J: TRBJ2-3; D: -; size: few; V: TRBV12-3/TRBV12-4; DNA: TGTGCCAGCAGTTTTTATCGGACTCGAAGCACAGATACGCAGTATTTT; CDR3: CASSFYRTRSTDTQYF
J: TRBJ1-5; D: -; size: many; V: TRBV20-1; DNA: TGCAGTGGCACAAGGCTAGGAGAGGTGAATCATTTT; CDR3: CSGTRLGEVNHF
J: TRBJ1-5; D: -; size: -; V: TRBV12-3/TRBV12-4; DNA: TGTGCCACCATGGAGAGGGGCAATCAGCCCCAGCATTTT; CDR3: CATMERGNQPQHF
J: TRBJ2-4; D: TRBD2; size: few; V: TRBV12-3/TRBV12-4; DNA: TGTGCCAGCAGACCTAGGGGAGGGGCCAAAAACATTCAGTACTTC; CDR3: CASRPRGGAKNIQYF
J: TRBJ2-1; D: TRBD2; size: -; V: TRBV24-1; DNA: TGTGCCACCAGTGAACCCGGGACTAGCGCCCTCAATGAGCAGTTCTTC; CDR3: CATSEPGTSALNEQFF
J: TRBJ1-6; D: -; size: few; V: TRBV4-3; DNA: TGCGCCAGCAGCCCGGACGTAAATAATTCACCCCTCCACTTT; CDR3: CASSPDVNNSPLHF
J: TRBJ2-5; D: -; size: -; V: TRBV5-1; DNA: TGCGCCAGCAGCTTGCTATTGCAAGAGACCCAGTACTTC; CDR3: CASSLLLQETQYF
J: TRBJ2-7; D: TRBD2; size: -; V: TRBV4-2; DNA: TGTGCCAGCCGCCATATAGCGGGAGGCGAGCAGTACTTC; CDR3: CASRHIAGGEQYF
J: TRBJ2-7; D: -; size: -; V: TRBV25-1; DNA: TGTGCCAGCAGGGACCAGGGGGGGGACTCCTACGAGCAGTACTTC; CDR3: CASRDQGGDSYEQYF
J: TRBJ1-1; D: -; size: -; V: TRBV29-1; DNA: TGCAGCGTTAGGCAGGGTGGGGACACTGAAGCTTTCTTT; CDR3: CSVRQGGDTEAFF
J: TRBJ2-7; D: -; size: -; V: TRBV20-1; DNA: TGCAGTGCTAGTATGCTTAAGGGTCCCGGCTCCTACGAGCAGTACTTC; CDR3: CSASMLKGPGSYEQYF
J: TRBJ2-1; D: TRBD1; size: few; V: TRBV27; DNA: TGTGCCAGCACCCCCGACAGGGATTCCTACAATGAGCAGTTCTTC; CDR3: CASTPDRDSYNEQFF
J: TRBJ1-2; D: -; size: -; V: TRBV27; DNA: TGTGCCAGCAGTTTAAAAGGGGCGATTTATGGCTACACCTTC; CDR3: CASSLKGAIYGYTF
J: TRBJ2-7; D: TRBD1; size: -; V: TRBV30; DNA: TGTGCCTGGGTGACAGGGGGTAGGGACGAGCAGTACTTC; CDR3: CAWVTGGRDEQYF
J: TRBJ1-2; D: TRBD1; size: -; V: TRBV12-3/TRBV12-4; DNA: TGTGCCAGCAGCCTGACAGGGACCTATGGCTACACCTTC; CDR3: CASSLTGTYGYTF
J: TRBJ2-1; D: TRBD1; size: -; V: TRBV7-8; DNA: TGTGCCAGCAGCGTACGACAGGGGGCTGACAATGAGCAGTTCTTC; CDR3: CASSVRQGADNEQFF
J: TRBJ1-5; D: TRBD1; size: -; V: TRBV18; DNA: TGTGCCAGCTCACCATATGAAGGGGGCGGGGGTCAGCCCCAGCATTTT; CDR3: CASSPYEGGGGQPQHF
J: TRBJ1-4; D: -; size: many; V: TRBV28; DNA: TGTGCCAGCAAGGGCCCAAAGAATGAAAAACTGTTTTTT; CDR3: CASKGPKNEKLFF
J: TRBJ2-1; D: -; size: -; V: TRBV15; DNA: TGTGCCACCAGCAAGCCGGGACTGGGGAACAATGAGCAGTTCTTC; CDR3: CATSKPGLGNNEQFF
J: TRBJ2-1; D: -; size: many; V: TRBV6-2/TRBV6-3; DNA: TGTGCCAGCGAAGCGGCAGTTACCTACAATGAGCAGTTCTTC; CDR3: CASEAAVTYNEQFF
J: TRBJ2-1; D: -; size: many; V: TRBV15; DNA: TGTGCCACCAGCAGAGTGAGAGAGCAGTTCTTC; CDR3: CATSRVREQFF
J: TRBJ2-3; D: -; size: few; V: TRBV3-1; DNA: TGTGCCAGCAGCCAGTCGGCCACAGATACGCAGTATTTT; CDR3: CASSQSATDTQYF
J: TRBJ1-5; D: TRBD1; size: few; V: TRBV29-1; DNA: TGCAGCGCTGGACAGGGTAAGGGTAGCAATCAGCCCCAGCATTTT; CDR3: CSAGQGKGSNQPQHF
J: TRBJ2-7; D: -; size: few; V: TRBV7-2; DNA: TGTGCCAGCAACCCCGGACCGAGCTCCTACGAGCAGTACTTC; CDR3: CASNPGPSSYEQYF
J: TRBJ2-3; D: -; size: -; V: TRBV7-3; DNA: TGTGCCAGCAGCTTAAGGCCAGCCCAGAGCACAGATACGCAGTATTTT; CDR3: CASSLRPAQSTDTQYF